The clone carrying this T cell receptor beta chain was counted a single time. TCRdb's copy holds only in-frame clones and misses some; the assay was immunoSEQ multiplex PCR. The repertoire consists of 95,000 to 110,000 clones, with 80% to 95% occurring once and the leading ten covering around 5.9%. The CDR3 runs to 15 residues. Germline CDR1 WNHNN, CDR2 SYGVQD (reference sequence). V was pared by 3 bases and J by 5 bases, with 16 bases between. These data originate in a study of T cell responses to AZD1222 COVID-19 vaccine. The sequencing here drew on peripheral blood, taken 28 days after the second AZD1222 dose. The chain recombines TRBV10-1 with TRBJ2-5; TRBD1 is a possible D gene (5 bases). The sequence derives from an adult who received the AZD1222 COVID-19 vaccine. The CDR3 DNA reads TGCGCCAGCAGTGAACTACCAGGGAATATGGAGACCCAGTACTTC. Translation: CASSELPGNMETQYF.